This entry is about one TCR beta chain. These data are taken from a study of T cell changes during pregnancy in multiple sclerosis. Germline-derived CDR1 and CDR2 are SGHTA and FQGNSA. CDR3 length: 14 residues. V dropped 3 bases and J dropped 3 bases, with 11 bases sitting between them. Using immunoSEQ multiplex PCR, the repertoire was profiled, and TCRdb retains in-frame clones only, with some absent. The sample yields roughly 40,000 clones, 91% seen once. The gene calls are TRBV7-2 and TRBJ1-1; possibly TRBD1 for D (6 bases). The sample in question was CD4+ T cells from peripheral blood mononuclear cells, obtained in the second trimester of pregnancy. This sequence originates from a female donor in good health, enrolled as a control in a pregnancy study. As DNA, the CDR3 is TGTGCCAGCAGCTTGAGTACAGGGTACACTGAAGCTTTCTTT. Protein product: CASSLSTGYTEAFF.